The clone carrying this T cell receptor beta chain was counted a few times. Method: immunoSEQ multiplex PCR; TCRdb's copy keeps in-frame clones and lacks some. Among 400,000 to 500,000 clones listed, roughly 88% were seen once. This record comes from a study of blood T cell repertoires in COVID-19. This CDR3 is 16 amino acids long. V lost 5 bases and J 6 bases, leaving 20 bases between the germline ends. Per germline, CDR1 LNHDA and CDR2 SQIVND (reference sequence). The chain uses TRBV19 and TRBJ1-5; TRBD1 is a possible D gene (6 bases). This clonotype was obtained from a woman between 25 and 40 years old with active or convalescent COVID-19. The specimen was peripheral blood. The chain's CDR3 is CASSLASGTPSQPQHF. Written as DNA, the CDR3 is TGTGCCAGTAGTTTGGCCTCCGGGACACCAAGTCAGCCCCAGCATTTT.